Listed below are T cell receptor beta chains from one sample, sequenced in a study of T cells in Graves' hyperthyroidism and ophthalmopathy. TCRdb called the multiplex PCR reads again in MiXCR, with one record for every CDR3 protein. Among more than 500,000 distinct CDR3 sequences listed, approximately 15% were seen once. The specimen was blood. The receptors derive from a woman aged 40 to 50 with Graves' hyperthyroidism. Both conserved end residues are part of each CDR3. Each record gives: clone size, D gene, V gene, J gene, CDR3 protein, CDR3 DNA. A D gene is named only where the DNA matches it firmly. Part of the rows lack a size; the others show once, few, many or a class for expanded clones.

>-|TRBD2|TRBV24-1|TRBJ2-3
CATAWAGDSTDTQYF
TGTGCCACCGCGTGGGCGGGAGACAGCACAGATACGCAGTATTTT
>many|TRBD1|TRBV7-2|TRBJ2-1
CASSLGTGGFSYNEQFF
TGTGCCAGCAGCCTTGGGACAGGGGGGTTTTCCTACAATGAGCAGTTCTTC
>many|-|TRBV30|TRBJ2-3
CAWSTDTQYF
TGTGCCTGGAGTACGGATACGCAGTATTTT
>many|-|TRBV19|TRBJ1-5
CASSIMGLFTDQPQHF
TGTGCCAGTAGTATAATGGGACTTTTTACTGATCAGCCCCAGCATTTT
>many|-|TRBV28|TRBJ1-1
CATLWGGAAEAFF
TGTGCCACCCTGTGGGGGGGCGCGGCTGAAGCTTTCTTT
>few|-|TRBV20-1|TRBJ2-7
CSARDWGSKYEQYF
TGCAGTGCTAGAGATTGGGGCTCAAAATACGAGCAGTACTTC
>many|-|TRBV28|TRBJ2-7
CASNLYGGYEQYF
TGTGCCAGCAACCTCTACGGGGGTTACGAGCAGTACTTC
>many|-|TRBV7-9|TRBJ2-2
CASSFEGFTGELFF
TGTGCCAGCAGCTTCGAAGGCTTTACCGGGGAGCTGTTTTTT
>many|-|TRBV2|TRBJ2-4
CASSQGRRDLLAKNIQYF
TGTGCCAGCAGTCAAGGTCGAAGGGACCTATTAGCCAAAAACATTCAGTACTTC
>many|-|TRBV12-3/TRBV12-4|TRBJ2-7
CASTLRGLAGEQYF
TGTGCCAGCACCCTCAGGGGGCTAGCGGGCGAGCAGTACTTC
>few|TRBD2|TRBV27|TRBJ2-1
CASSFRTSVSYNEQFF
TGTGCCAGCAGTTTTAGGACTAGCGTTTCCTACAATGAGCAGTTCTTC
>few|TRBD1|TRBV28|TRBJ2-7
CASSGQEPYEQYF
TGTGCCAGCAGTGGACAGGAGCCCTACGAGCAGTACTTC
>many|-|TRBV7-9|TRBJ2-5
CASSLHPQETQYF
TGTGCCAGCAGCTTACACCCACAAGAGACCCAGTACTTC
>many|-|TRBV27|TRBJ1-1
CASSSTTEAFF
TGTGCCAGCAGTTCCACGACTGAAGCTTTCTTT
>many|TRBD1|TRBV7-6|TRBJ2-7
CASSLGQGHYEQYF
TGTGCCAGCAGCTTAGGACAGGGACACTACGAGCAGTACTTC
>-|TRBD1|TRBV6-2/TRBV6-3|TRBJ2-7
CASHSQGVFDEQYF
TGTGCCAGCCACTCACAGGGGGTTTTCGACGAGCAGTACTTC
>many|TRBD1|TRBV2|TRBJ1-5
CASRTGGTSNQPQHF
TGTGCCAGCAGGACAGGGGGGACAAGCAATCAGCCCCAGCATTTT
>many|-|TRBV3-1|TRBJ2-7
CASSSFSAYEQYF
TGTGCCAGCAGCAGCTTTTCCGCCTACGAGCAGTACTTC
>few|-|TRBV7-2|TRBJ1-5
CASSWINQPQHF
TGTGCCAGCAGCTGGATCAATCAGCCCCAGCATTTT
>few|-|TRBV30|TRBJ2-2
CAWSPRGTSAGELFF
TGTGCCTGGAGCCCCCGCGGGACGAGTGCCGGGGAGCTGTTTTTT
>-|-|TRBV6-1|TRBJ2-5
CASRLQGGDETQYF
TGTGCCAGCAGATTACAGGGGGGGGACGAGACCCAGTACTTC
>few|TRBD1|TRBV27|TRBJ2-1
CASSRGPTGEQFF
TGTGCCAGCAGTAGGGGGCCCACCGGGGAGCAGTTCTTC
>few|-|TRBV19|TRBJ2-3
CASTGMSTDTQYF
TGTGCCAGTACCGGGATGTCCACAGATACGCAGTATTTT
>few|TRBD2|TRBV9|TRBJ2-7
CASSVGKLAGEQYF
TGTGCCAGCAGCGTAGGAAAACTAGCGGGTGAGCAGTACTTC
>few|TRBD1|TRBV29-1|TRBJ2-7
CSVGDRAREQYF
TGCAGCGTTGGGGACAGGGCCCGCGAGCAGTACTTC
>-|TRBD2|TRBV20-1|TRBJ2-7
CSAPSSGRRGEQYF
TGCAGTGCTCCCTCGAGCGGGAGAAGGGGCGAGCAGTACTTC
>-|TRBD2|TRBV13|TRBJ2-2
CASTAGDGELFF
TGTGCCAGCACTGCGGGAGACGGGGAGCTGTTTTTT
>many|-|TRBV28|TRBJ2-1
CASSFPAVSYNEQFF
TGTGCCAGCAGTTTCCCAGCGGTGTCATACAATGAGCAGTTCTTC
>-|-|TRBV10-3|TRBJ1-6
CAISESRESSYNSPLHF
TGTGCCATCAGTGAGTCAAGGGAGAGCTCCTATAATTCACCCCTCCACTTT
>many|TRBD2|TRBV12-3/TRBV12-4|TRBJ2-5
CASTLAGGGVGETQYF
TGTGCCAGCACCCTAGCGGGAGGAGGCGTAGGTGAGACCCAGTACTTC
>-|TRBD1|TRBV19|TRBJ2-7
CASRQQGISSYEQYF
TGTGCCAGTAGACAACAGGGGATTAGCTCCTACGAGCAGTACTTC
>once|-|TRBV12-3/TRBV12-4|TRBJ1-1
CASSPSGHSNTEAFF
TGTGCCAGCAGTCCTTCGGGACATTCCAACACTGAAGCTTTCTTT
>few|TRBD2|TRBV29-1|TRBJ2-1
CSAPLARNEQFF
TGCAGCGCCCCACTAGCGAGGAATGAGCAGTTCTTC
>many|-|TRBV4-1|TRBJ2-7
CASSQFWTDYEQYF
TGCGCCAGCAGCCAGTTTTGGACAGACTACGAGCAGTACTTC
>few|-|TRBV4-1|TRBJ2-1
CASSQELNLFNEQFF
TGCGCCAGCAGCCAAGAACTAAACTTGTTCAATGAGCAGTTCTTC
>many|TRBD2|TRBV7-2|TRBJ2-1
CASSLLAGVFSSYNEQFF
TGTGCCAGCAGCTTACTAGCGGGAGTTTTTAGTTCGTACAATGAGCAGTTCTTC
>few|-|TRBV4-2|TRBJ2-6
CASSQDSVGSGANVLTF
TGTGCCAGCAGCCAAGATTCAGTGGGGTCTGGGGCCAACGTCCTGACTTTC
>many|-|TRBV12-3/TRBV12-4|TRBJ2-1
CASSIRTTRWYNEQFF
TGTGCCAGCAGTATTCGGACCACCCGATGGTACAATGAGCAGTTCTTC
>many|-|TRBV12-3/TRBV12-4|TRBJ1-3
CASTFTGGNTIYF
TGTGCCAGCACCTTTACAGGTGGAAACACCATATATTTT
>many|TRBD1|TRBV2|TRBJ1-1
CASSAPGQGVKTEAFF
TGTGCCAGCAGTGCCCCGGGACAGGGAGTAAAGACTGAAGCTTTCTTT
>-|-|TRBV19|TRBJ2-1
CASSILSGNNEQFF
TGTGCCAGTAGTATCTTGAGCGGTAACAATGAGCAGTTCTTC
>many|-|TRBV7-2|TRBJ2-3
CASSSPGTIGRDTQYF
TGTGCCAGCAGCTCCCCTGGCACCATTGGGAGAGATACGCAGTATTTT
>-|-|TRBV3-1|TRBJ2-7
CASSQGKGTSYEQYF
TGTGCCAGCAGCCAAGGAAAAGGAACCTCCTACGAGCAGTACTTC
>many|-|TRBV3-1|TRBJ1-4
CASSQERRKLFF
TGTGCCAGCAGCCAAGAACGGAGAAAACTGTTTTTT
>few|-|TRBV4-2|TRBJ2-3
CASSQDHRMAQYF
TGTGCCAGCAGCCAGGACCACCGTATGGCGCAGTATTTT
>-|-|TRBV6-1|TRBJ2-1
CASAPWASSNEQFF
TGTGCCAGCGCCCCCTGGGCTAGCAGCAATGAGCAGTTCTTC
>many|TRBD1|TRBV3-1|TRBJ1-1
CASSPKSGRQGGAEAFF
TGTGCCAGCAGCCCCAAGTCGGGTAGACAGGGAGGCGCTGAAGCTTTCTTT
>few|-|TRBV12-3/TRBV12-4|TRBJ1-3
CASSFRYRLSSGNTIYF
TGTGCCAGCAGTTTCCGTTATAGGCTGAGCTCTGGAAACACCATATATTTT
>many|TRBD2|TRBV3-1|TRBJ2-7
CASSHGTSGSYEQYF
TGTGCCAGCAGCCACGGGACTAGCGGGAGCTACGAGCAGTACTTC
>many|-|TRBV28|TRBJ1-5
CASSPHPGLSNQPQHF
TGTGCCAGCAGTCCCCACCCGGGATTGAGCAATCAGCCCCAGCATTTT
>many|TRBD1|TRBV12-5|TRBJ1-5
CASGWGGQGSNQPQHF
TGTGCTAGTGGTTGGGGGGGACAGGGAAGCAATCAGCCCCAGCATTTT
>few|TRBD1|TRBV7-9|TRBJ2-2
CASSLVGRGSGELFF
TGTGCCAGCAGCTTAGTTGGCAGGGGGTCCGGGGAGCTGTTTTTT
>many|-|TRBV5-1|TRBJ2-2
CASSLAYGNTGELFF
TGCGCCAGCAGCTTGGCTTATGGGAACACCGGGGAGCTGTTTTTT